These T cell receptor beta chains were read from a single sample in a study of pediatric ulcerative colitis. Profiled with immunoSEQ multiplex PCR; TCRdb holds only in-frame clones, not every one. The sample shows 60,000 to 75,000 clones, 77% of them seen only once. The specimen sequenced was blood. Receptor source: a boy aged 10-17 years with moderate ulcerative colitis. The CDR3 runs from the conserved cysteine through the conserved F or W. Each record gives: V gene, clone size, J gene, D gene, CDR3 DNA, CDR3 protein. A D gene is named only where the DNA matches it firmly. Part of the rows lack a size; the others show once, few, many or a class for expanded clones.

V gene: TRBV13
clone size: -
J gene: TRBJ2-7
D gene: -
CDR3 DNA: TGTGCCAGCAGCTTGTCGGGATCTAGCTACGAGCAGTACTTC
CDR3 protein: CASSLSGSSYEQYF

V gene: TRBV10-1
clone size: -
J gene: TRBJ2-1
D gene: TRBD2
CDR3 DNA: TGCGCCAGCAGTGAAACAGCGGGAGGGCGGGGCAATGAGCAGTTCTTC
CDR3 protein: CASSETAGGRGNEQFF

V gene: TRBV7-6
clone size: -
J gene: TRBJ2-5
D gene: TRBD2
CDR3 DNA: TGTGCCAGCAGCCTGGGGGTAGCGGGAGGAGAGACCCAGTACTTC
CDR3 protein: CASSLGVAGGETQYF

V gene: TRBV18
clone size: few
J gene: TRBJ1-5
D gene: -
CDR3 DNA: TGTGCCAGCTCACCAGGCGGGGTGGACCAGCATTTT
CDR3 protein: CASSPGGVDQHF

V gene: TRBV30
clone size: -
J gene: TRBJ2-7
D gene: -
CDR3 DNA: TGTGCCTGGAGTGGGCAGAGAGTCTACGAGCAGTACTTC
CDR3 protein: CAWSGQRVYEQYF

V gene: TRBV11-3
clone size: few
J gene: TRBJ1-1
D gene: -
CDR3 DNA: TGTGCCAGCAGCCTCCGACGGAACACTGAAGCTTTCTTT
CDR3 protein: CASSLRRNTEAFF

V gene: TRBV30
clone size: -
J gene: TRBJ2-7
D gene: -
CDR3 DNA: TGTGCCTGGATTGGATTACAGGGTTACGAGCAGTACTTC
CDR3 protein: CAWIGLQGYEQYF

V gene: TRBV9
clone size: few
J gene: TRBJ1-5
D gene: -
CDR3 DNA: TGTGCCAGCAGCGTAACTAGCAATCAGCCCCAGCATTTT
CDR3 protein: CASSVTSNQPQHF

V gene: TRBV7-3
clone size: -
J gene: TRBJ1-1
D gene: -
CDR3 DNA: TGTGCCAGCAGCTTACGGTTGCATAGGGGCGGAACTGAAGCTTTCTTT
CDR3 protein: CASSLRLHRGGTEAFF

V gene: TRBV6-4
clone size: -
J gene: TRBJ1-2
D gene: -
CDR3 DNA: TGTGCCAGCAGTGACGAGAGTTCCTATGGCTACACCTTC
CDR3 protein: CASSDESSYGYTF

V gene: TRBV9
clone size: -
J gene: TRBJ1-2
D gene: -
CDR3 DNA: TGTGCCAGCAGCCCCGAGGGACTGATCTATGGCTACACCTTC
CDR3 protein: CASSPEGLIYGYTF

V gene: TRBV19
clone size: once
J gene: TRBJ1-1
D gene: TRBD1
CDR3 DNA: TGTGCCAGTAGTACAAAAACAGGGGGTTCGAACACTGAAGCTTTCTTT
CDR3 protein: CASSTKTGGSNTEAFF

V gene: TRBV27
clone size: -
J gene: TRBJ1-2
D gene: -
CDR3 DNA: TGTGCCAGCAGTCCACTCAGGCTCAACTATGGCTACACCTTC
CDR3 protein: CASSPLRLNYGYTF

V gene: TRBV7-8
clone size: -
J gene: TRBJ2-7
D gene: TRBD1
CDR3 DNA: TGTGCCAGCAGCTTAGCCCGGGGCAGGGGGCCCTACGAGCAGTACTTC
CDR3 protein: CASSLARGRGPYEQYF

V gene: TRBV9
clone size: -
J gene: TRBJ2-1
D gene: -
CDR3 DNA: TGTGCCAGCAGCGTAACCATGGGGGGCAGCAATGAGCAGTTCTTC
CDR3 protein: CASSVTMGGSNEQFF

V gene: TRBV18
clone size: -
J gene: TRBJ2-7
D gene: -
CDR3 DNA: TGTGCCAGCTCACCACCGGCGCCCAGCTCCTACGAGCAGTACTTC
CDR3 protein: CASSPPAPSSYEQYF

V gene: TRBV9
clone size: -
J gene: TRBJ2-7
D gene: -
CDR3 DNA: TGTGCCAGCAGCGTGGGAGAACAGGGATACGAGCAGTACTTC
CDR3 protein: CASSVGEQGYEQYF

V gene: TRBV6-5
clone size: -
J gene: TRBJ1-1
D gene: -
CDR3 DNA: TGTGCCAGCAGTTACTGGATGAACACTGAAGCTTTCTTT
CDR3 protein: CASSYWMNTEAFF

V gene: TRBV9
clone size: -
J gene: TRBJ1-2
D gene: -
CDR3 DNA: TGTGCCAGCAGCGTAGCTTTCGGACAGCGGAGCTATGGCTACACCTTC
CDR3 protein: CASSVAFGQRSYGYTF

V gene: TRBV5-1
clone size: -
J gene: TRBJ2-3
D gene: -
CDR3 DNA: TGCGCCAGCAGCTTGAATTCCTTAGCAGCAGATACGCAGTATTTT
CDR3 protein: CASSLNSLAADTQYF

V gene: TRBV19
clone size: -
J gene: TRBJ2-7
D gene: -
CDR3 DNA: TGTGCCAGTAGTATACGACCTCCTAGGGTCGTCTACGAGCAGTACTTC
CDR3 protein: CASSIRPPRVVYEQYF

V gene: TRBV7-9
clone size: -
J gene: TRBJ2-7
D gene: -
CDR3 DNA: TGTGCCAGCAGCCGCACGCGGGACACGAGCTCCTACGAGCAGTACTTC
CDR3 protein: CASSRTRDTSSYEQYF

V gene: TRBV19
clone size: -
J gene: TRBJ2-3
D gene: -
CDR3 DNA: TGTGCCAGTAGCCCCGGCGGGGGCACAGATACGCAGTATTTT
CDR3 protein: CASSPGGGTDTQYF

V gene: TRBV29-1
clone size: -
J gene: TRBJ2-3
D gene: TRBD2
CDR3 DNA: TGCAGCGTTGCGTGGACTAGCGGGTCCCGCACAGATACGCAGTATTTT
CDR3 protein: CSVAWTSGSRTDTQYF

V gene: TRBV9
clone size: few
J gene: TRBJ1-5
D gene: -
CDR3 DNA: TGTGCCAGCAGCGTAGATTCGGATCAGCCCCAGCATTTT
CDR3 protein: CASSVDSDQPQHF

V gene: TRBV9
clone size: few
J gene: TRBJ1-2
D gene: -
CDR3 DNA: TGTGCCAGCAGCGTAGCGGAGCGGGATGGCTACACCTTC
CDR3 protein: CASSVAERDGYTF

V gene: TRBV15
clone size: -
J gene: TRBJ2-5
D gene: TRBD2
CDR3 DNA: TGTGCCACCAGCAGAGATCGGGGGGGGCAGGAGACCCAGTACTTC
CDR3 protein: CATSRDRGGQETQYF

V gene: TRBV11-2
clone size: -
J gene: TRBJ2-1
D gene: TRBD1
CDR3 DNA: TGTGCCAGCAGCATGAGATCCTCGGGACAGGGGAAACTGTTCTTC
CDR3 protein: CASSMRSSGQGKLFF

V gene: TRBV15
clone size: -
J gene: TRBJ1-1
D gene: -
CDR3 DNA: TGTGCCACCAGCAGAGCTGGGTTGAACACTGAAGCTTTCTTT
CDR3 protein: CATSRAGLNTEAFF

V gene: TRBV5-4
clone size: -
J gene: TRBJ2-7
D gene: TRBD1
CDR3 DNA: TGTGCCAGCAGCTCTCGAGCAGGGGGCCGCGAGCAGTACTTC
CDR3 protein: CASSSRAGGREQYF

V gene: TRBV13
clone size: -
J gene: TRBJ1-1
D gene: TRBD1
CDR3 DNA: TGTGCCAGCAGCGGACAGGGGGGGGACACTGAAGCTTTCTTT
CDR3 protein: CASSGQGGDTEAFF

V gene: TRBV5-1
clone size: -
J gene: TRBJ2-7
D gene: -
CDR3 DNA: TGCGCCAGCAGCGCAACTACACAGGGAGTGGGAGAGCAGTACTTC
CDR3 protein: CASSATTQGVGEQYF

V gene: TRBV30
clone size: -
J gene: TRBJ2-1
D gene: TRBD2
CDR3 DNA: TGTGCCTGGACCGGGCGGGGGACCCTTACATACAATGAGCAGTTCTTC
CDR3 protein: CAWTGRGTLTYNEQFF

V gene: TRBV27
clone size: -
J gene: TRBJ1-1
D gene: -
CDR3 DNA: TGTGCCAGCACCAAGAAGGGAGCTTTCTTT
CDR3 protein: CASTKKGAFF

V gene: TRBV11-2
clone size: -
J gene: TRBJ2-7
D gene: -
CDR3 DNA: TGTGCCAGCAGCTTAAGAGGGTCCCACGAGCAGTACTTC
CDR3 protein: CASSLRGSHEQYF

V gene: TRBV27
clone size: -
J gene: TRBJ2-7
D gene: -
CDR3 DNA: TGTGCCAGCAGTGGCAGTGTCAGCACCTACGAGCAGTACTTC
CDR3 protein: CASSGSVSTYEQYF

V gene: TRBV7-6
clone size: -
J gene: TRBJ2-7
D gene: -
CDR3 DNA: TGTGCCAGCAGCCCCGTGAGCGGCTACGAGCAGTACTTC
CDR3 protein: CASSPVSGYEQYF

V gene: TRBV5-1
clone size: -
J gene: TRBJ2-7
D gene: -
CDR3 DNA: TGCGCCAGCAGCTTGGGCGTTTCGTACGAGCAGTACTTC
CDR3 protein: CASSLGVSYEQYF

V gene: TRBV11-2
clone size: -
J gene: TRBJ1-1
D gene: -
CDR3 DNA: TGTGCCAGCGCGGGGTGGAACACTGAAGCTTTCTTT
CDR3 protein: CASAGWNTEAFF

V gene: TRBV7-6
clone size: -
J gene: TRBJ1-4
D gene: -
CDR3 DNA: TGTGCCAGCACCCTATTCACAGGTGAAAATGAAAAACTGTTTTTT
CDR3 protein: CASTLFTGENEKLFF